These 7 T cell receptor beta chains originate from one sample sequenced in a study of T cells in localized non-small cell lung cancer (dated by TCRdb to the early 2020s). The method was the immunoSEQ multiplex PCR assay. Sourced from immuneACCESS, this table was stored by TCRdb with only in-frame sequences that have V and J called. A share of the clones is absent; for the studies checked, an unresolved V gene accounts for under half, and the remainder has no known explanation. For this sample there are some 21,000 clones; just over 90% appear just once. The ten largest make up about 7.1% of the sample. The material was peripheral blood, obtained before any cancer treatment. The receptor set was obtained from a woman aged 40-69 years with stage I lung adenocarcinoma.

In regard to this clone: At one end the junction does not follow the germline gene, possibly because of a read error. The chain employs TRBV30 and TRBJ2-7; D is perhaps TRBD1 or TRBD2 (7 bases each). The CDR3 is 12 amino acids. CDR1 and CDR2 from the germline V gene are GTSNPN and SVGIG (reference sequence). In DNA, the CDR3 is TGTGCCGGGAGGGACAGCTCCTACGAGCAGTACTTC. As protein: CAGRDSSYEQYF. The complete variable domain, with remaining parts taken from reference TRBV30 and TRBJ2-7, reads SQTIHQWPATLVQPVGSPLSLECTVEGTSNPNLYWYRQAAGRGLQLLFYSVGIGQISSEVPQNLSASRPQDRQFILSSKKLLLSDSGFYLCAGRDSSYEQYFGPGTRLTVT.

This clone was recorded only once. The chain carries TRBV6-5 and TRBJ1-2, with 7 nucleotides matching TRBD1. Looked up from germline, CDR1 is MNHEY and CDR2 is SVGAGI. The J segment lost 4 bases and the V segment lost 5 bases, leaving 10 bases of the junction unmatched. The CDR3 covers 15 residues. CDR3 sequence: CASSPFGQAGYGYTF. The CDR3 nucleotides are TGTGCCAGCAGTCCCTTTGGACAGGCAGGCTATGGCTACACCTTC.

The chain employs TRBV19 and TRBJ1-4; possible D gene TRBD1, 6 bases. Germline assignment: CDR1 LNHDA and CDR2 SQIVND (reference sequence). V was cut by 8 bases and J by 5 bases, with 12 bases left in between. The CDR3 length is 13 residues. CDR3 sequence reads: CASANRVNEKLFF. As DNA, the CDR3 is TGTGCCAGTGCAAACAGGGTGAATGAAAAACTGTTTTTT.

This chain connects TRBV11-2 to TRBJ2-5, with D maybe TRBD2 (6 bases). V shed 4 bases and J shed 2 bases, with 8 bases lying between them. Germline CDR1 is SGHAT and CDR2 is FQNNGV. The CDR3 consists of 13 residues. The CDR3 bases are TGTGCCAGCAGCTCGGGACTTCAAGAGACCCAGTACTTC. Its translation is CASSSGLQETQYF.

CDR3 residues: CASSTGDRISYEQYF. The CDR3 coding sequence is TGTGCCAGCTCAACGGGGGACAGGATTAGCTACGAGCAGTACTTC. V is TRBV18 and J is TRBJ2-7; the match to TRBD1 covers 8 bases. The CDR3 has 15 residues. Germline trimming cut 5 bases from V and 3 bases from J; bases unmatched to any gene: 9. CDR1 and CDR2 from the germline V gene are KGHSH and LQKENI.

J is TRBJ2-3 and V is TRBV7-9; the D gene is possibly TRBD1 (5 bases). The CDR3 consists of 19 residues. Looked up from germline, CDR1 is SEHNR and CDR2 is FQNEAQ (reference sequence). Deletions cut 3 bases from V and 2 bases from J, with 24 bases between. The CDR3 is CASSFKSVVSLGATDTQYF. CDR3 DNA: TGTGCCAGCAGCTTTAAGAGTGTAGTAAGCCTTGGGGCCACAGATACGCAGTATTTT.

This clone was observed once. This CDR3 is CASSYRSGHYEQYF. The CDR3 DNA reads as TGTGCCAGCAGTTACAGGTCAGGACACTACGAGCAGTACTTC. The chain combines TRBV6-6 with TRBJ2-7, with a tentative D call TRBD1 (5 bases). This CDR3 region has 14 residues. V lost 2 bases and J lost 3, with 11 bases in between. Germline loops: CDR1 MNHNY, CDR2 SVGAGI (reference sequence).